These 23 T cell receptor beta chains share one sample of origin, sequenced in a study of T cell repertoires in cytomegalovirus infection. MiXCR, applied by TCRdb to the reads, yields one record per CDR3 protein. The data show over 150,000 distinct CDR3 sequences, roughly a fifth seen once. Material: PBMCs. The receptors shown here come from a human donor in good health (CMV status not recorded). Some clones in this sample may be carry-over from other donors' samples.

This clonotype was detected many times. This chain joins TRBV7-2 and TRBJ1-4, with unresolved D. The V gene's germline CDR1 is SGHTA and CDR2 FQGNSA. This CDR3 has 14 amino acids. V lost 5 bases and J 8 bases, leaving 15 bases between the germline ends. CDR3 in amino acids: CASSASSVGEKLFF. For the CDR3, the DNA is TGTGCCAGCAGCGCCTCGTCGGTTGGAGAAAAACTGTTTTTT.

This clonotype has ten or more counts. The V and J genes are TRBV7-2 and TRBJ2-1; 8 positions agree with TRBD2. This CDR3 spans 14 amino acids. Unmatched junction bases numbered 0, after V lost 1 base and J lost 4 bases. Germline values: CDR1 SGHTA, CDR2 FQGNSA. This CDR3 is CASSLGGRYNEQFF. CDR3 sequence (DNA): TGTGCCAGCAGCTTAGGCGGGAGGTACAATGAGCAGTTCTTC. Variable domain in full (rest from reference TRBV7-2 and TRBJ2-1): GAGVSQSPSNKVTEKGKDVELRCDPISGHTALYWYRQSLGQGLEFLIYFQGNSAPDKSGLPSDRFSAERTGGSVSTLTIQRTQQEDSAVYLCASSLGGRYNEQFFGPGTRLTVL.

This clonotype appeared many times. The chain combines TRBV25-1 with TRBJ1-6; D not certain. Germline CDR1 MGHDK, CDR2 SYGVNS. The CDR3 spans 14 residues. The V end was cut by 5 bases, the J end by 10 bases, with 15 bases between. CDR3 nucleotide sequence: TGTGCCAGCAGTCCTCCGTGGCTTGAATCACCCCTCCACTTT. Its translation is CASSPPWLESPLHF.

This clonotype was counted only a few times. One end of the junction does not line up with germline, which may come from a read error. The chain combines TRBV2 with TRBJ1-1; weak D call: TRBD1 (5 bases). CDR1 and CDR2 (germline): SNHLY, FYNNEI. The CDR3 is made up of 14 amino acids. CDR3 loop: CASREGQANTEAFF. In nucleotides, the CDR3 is TGTGCCAGCAGGGAAGGACAAGCGAACACTGAAGCTTTCTTT.

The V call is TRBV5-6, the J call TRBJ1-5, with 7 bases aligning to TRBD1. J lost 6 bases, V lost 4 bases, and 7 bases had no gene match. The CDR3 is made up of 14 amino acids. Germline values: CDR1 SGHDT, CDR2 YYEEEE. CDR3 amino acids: CASSTEGARQPQHF. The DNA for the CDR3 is TGTGCCAGCAGCACCGAGGGGGCACGTCAGCCCCAGCATTTT.

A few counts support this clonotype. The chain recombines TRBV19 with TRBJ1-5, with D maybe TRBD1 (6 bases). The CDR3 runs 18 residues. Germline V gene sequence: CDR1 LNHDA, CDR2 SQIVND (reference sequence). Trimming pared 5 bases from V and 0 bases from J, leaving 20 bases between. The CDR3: CASSAPDSSFHSNQPQHF. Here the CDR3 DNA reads TGTGCCAGTAGTGCCCCGGACAGTAGTTTCCATAGCAATCAGCCCCAGCATTTT. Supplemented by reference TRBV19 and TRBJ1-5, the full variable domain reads DGGITQSPKYLFRKEGQNVTLSCEQNLNHDAMYWYRQDPGQGLRLIYYSQIVNDFQKGDIAEGYSVSREKKESFPLTVTSAQKNPTAFYLCASSAPDSSFHSNQPQHFGDGTRLSIL.

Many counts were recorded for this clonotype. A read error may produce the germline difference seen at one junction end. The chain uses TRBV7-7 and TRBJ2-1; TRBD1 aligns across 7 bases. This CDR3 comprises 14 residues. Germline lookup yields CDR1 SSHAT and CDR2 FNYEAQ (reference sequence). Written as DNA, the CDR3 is TGTGCTAGCAGCCCCCGACAGGGATACAATGAGCAGTTCTTC. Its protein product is CASSPRQGYNEQFF.

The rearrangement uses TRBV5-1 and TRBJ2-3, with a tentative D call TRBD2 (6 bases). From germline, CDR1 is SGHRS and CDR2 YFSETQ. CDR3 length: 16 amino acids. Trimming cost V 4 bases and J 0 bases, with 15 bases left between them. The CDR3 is CASSTLAVGSTDTQYF. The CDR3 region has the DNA TGCGCCAGCAGCACCTTAGCGGTTGGGAGCACAGATACGCAGTATTTT.

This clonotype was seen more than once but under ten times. The CDR3 loop reads CASSFSGRSEAFF. In DNA, the CDR3 is TGTGCCAGCAGTTTCAGTGGGAGATCTGAAGCTTTCTTT. The gene calls are TRBV27 and TRBJ1-1; D not certain. This CDR3 is 13 amino acids long. Looked up from germline, CDR1 is MNHEY and CDR2 is SMNVEV (reference sequence). Trimming took off 3 bases at V and 6 bases at J, with 11 bases between the two ends.

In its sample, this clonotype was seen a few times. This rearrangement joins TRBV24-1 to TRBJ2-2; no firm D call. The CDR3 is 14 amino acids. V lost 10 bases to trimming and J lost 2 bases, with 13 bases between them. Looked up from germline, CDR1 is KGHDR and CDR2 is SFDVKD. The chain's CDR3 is CATEDSINTGELFF. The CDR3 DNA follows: TGTGCCACGGAAGACTCAATTAACACCGGGGAGCTGTTTTTT.

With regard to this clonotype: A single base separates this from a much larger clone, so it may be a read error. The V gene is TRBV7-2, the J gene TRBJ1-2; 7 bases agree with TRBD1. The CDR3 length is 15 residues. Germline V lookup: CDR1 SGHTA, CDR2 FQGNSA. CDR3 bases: TGTGCCAGCAGCCCCAGTGGGACAGTTAACTATGGCTACAACTTC. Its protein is CASSPSGTVNYGYNF.

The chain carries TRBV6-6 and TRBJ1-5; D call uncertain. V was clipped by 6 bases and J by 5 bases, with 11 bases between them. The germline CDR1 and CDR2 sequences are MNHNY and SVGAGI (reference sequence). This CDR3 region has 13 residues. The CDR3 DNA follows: TGTGCCAGCAGACGTTGGGGAGATCAGCCCCAGCATTTT. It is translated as CASRRWGDQPQHF.

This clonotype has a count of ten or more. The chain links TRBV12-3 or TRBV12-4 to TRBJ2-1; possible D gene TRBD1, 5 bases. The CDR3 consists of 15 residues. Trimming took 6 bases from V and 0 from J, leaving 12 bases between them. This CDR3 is CASSLGQVSYNEQFF. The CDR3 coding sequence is TGTGCCAGCAGCCTCGGACAAGTCTCCTACAATGAGCAGTTCTTC.

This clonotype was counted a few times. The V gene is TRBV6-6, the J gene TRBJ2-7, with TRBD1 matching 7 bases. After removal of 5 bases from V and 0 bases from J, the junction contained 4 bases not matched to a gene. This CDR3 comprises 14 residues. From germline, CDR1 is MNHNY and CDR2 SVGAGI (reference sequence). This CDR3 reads CASSRDSSSYEQYF. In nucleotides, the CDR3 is TGTGCCAGCAGTCGGGACAGCAGCTCCTACGAGCAGTACTTC.

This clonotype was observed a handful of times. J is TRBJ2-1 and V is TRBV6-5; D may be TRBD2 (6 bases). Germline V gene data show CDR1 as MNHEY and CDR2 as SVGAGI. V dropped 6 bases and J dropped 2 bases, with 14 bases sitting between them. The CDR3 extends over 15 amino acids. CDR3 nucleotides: TGTGCCAGCAGCTCCGGGACTGCCCCCTACAATGAGCAGTTCTTC. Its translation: CASSSGTAPYNEQFF.

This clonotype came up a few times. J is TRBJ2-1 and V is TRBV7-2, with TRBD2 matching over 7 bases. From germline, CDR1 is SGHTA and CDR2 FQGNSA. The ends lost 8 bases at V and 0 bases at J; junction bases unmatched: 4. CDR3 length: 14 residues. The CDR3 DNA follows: TGTGCCAGCGGGGGGGATGCCTCCTACAATGAGCAGTTCTTC. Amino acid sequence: CASGGDASYNEQFF.

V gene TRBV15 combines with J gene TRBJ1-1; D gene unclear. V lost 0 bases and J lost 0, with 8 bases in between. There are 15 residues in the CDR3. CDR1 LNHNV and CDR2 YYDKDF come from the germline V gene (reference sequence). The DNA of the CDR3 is TGTGCCACCAGCAGAGATAAGTCCATGAACACTGAAGCTTTCTTT. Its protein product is CATSRDKSMNTEAFF.

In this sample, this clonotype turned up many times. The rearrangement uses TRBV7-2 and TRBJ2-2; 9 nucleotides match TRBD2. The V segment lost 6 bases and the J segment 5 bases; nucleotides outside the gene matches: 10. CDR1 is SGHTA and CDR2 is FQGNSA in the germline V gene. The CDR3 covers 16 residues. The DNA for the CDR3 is TGTGCCAGCAGGCCCTCTGAGCGGGGGGAGACCGGGGAGCTGTTTTTT. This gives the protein CASRPSERGETGELFF.

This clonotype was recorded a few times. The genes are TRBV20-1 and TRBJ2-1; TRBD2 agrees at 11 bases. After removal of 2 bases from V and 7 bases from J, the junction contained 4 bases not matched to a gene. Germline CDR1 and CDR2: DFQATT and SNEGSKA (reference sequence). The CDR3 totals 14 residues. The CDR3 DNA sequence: TGCAGTGCTAGAACTAGCGGGAGCTTTAATGAGCAGTTCTTC. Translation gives CSARTSGSFNEQFF.

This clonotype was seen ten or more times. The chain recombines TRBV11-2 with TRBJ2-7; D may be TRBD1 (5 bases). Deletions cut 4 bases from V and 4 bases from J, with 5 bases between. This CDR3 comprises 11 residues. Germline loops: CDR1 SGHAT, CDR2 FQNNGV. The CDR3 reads CASSSGYEQYF. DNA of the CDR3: TGTGCCAGCAGCTCAGGGTACGAGCAGTACTTC.

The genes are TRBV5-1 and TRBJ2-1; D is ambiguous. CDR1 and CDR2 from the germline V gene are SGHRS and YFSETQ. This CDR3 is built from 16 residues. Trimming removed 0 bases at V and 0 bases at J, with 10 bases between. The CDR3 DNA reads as TGCGCCAGCAGCTTGGGACTTTCGAGCTCCTACAATGAGCAGTTCTTC. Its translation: CASSLGLSSSYNEQFF.

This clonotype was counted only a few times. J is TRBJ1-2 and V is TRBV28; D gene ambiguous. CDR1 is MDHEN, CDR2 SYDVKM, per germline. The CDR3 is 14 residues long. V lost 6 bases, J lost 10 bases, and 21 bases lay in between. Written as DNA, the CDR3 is TGTGCCAGCAGCCAGCCCCGACCCCCGTGGGTCTACACCTTC. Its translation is CASSQPRPPWVYTF.

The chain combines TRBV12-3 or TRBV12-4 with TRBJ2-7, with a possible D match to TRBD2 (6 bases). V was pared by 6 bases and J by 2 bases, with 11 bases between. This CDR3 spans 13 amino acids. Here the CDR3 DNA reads TGTGCCAGCAGCCCGGGGGTCCCCTACGAGCAGTACTTC. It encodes CASSPGVPYEQYF.